The entry below describes one T cell receptor beta chain. Its antigen is not known. The PCR made use of 60 Vbeta and 13 Jbeta primers. Sequenced by immunoSEQ multiplex PCR; TCRdb stores in-frame clones only, minus some. This table holds 110,000 to 150,000 clones, around 80% found once. The CDR3 loop spans 17 amino acids. Germline CDR1 SGHAT, CDR2 FQDESV (reference sequence). V lost 0 bases and J lost 5; bases outside the gene matches: 9. The record originates from a study of cytomegalovirus exposure and HLA in healthy donors. Whole-study results and caveats: Most observed TCR sequences were rare, whereas some public TCRs were detected in many donors. Previous analysis showed most TCR beta V segments were productive about 87% or about 30% of the time. The authors later linked a missense DCLRE1C variant to TCR beta V- and J-gene trimming.

The chain combines TRBV11-1 with TRBJ2-5; 10 nucleotides agree with TRBD2. The clonotype comes from a female donor in good health and CMV-seronegative. Source material: PBMCs. Written as DNA, the CDR3 is TGTGCCAGCAGCTTAGCGCAGCGGGAGGGCCTCCAGGAGACCCAGTACTTC. Protein product: CASSLAQREGLQETQYF.